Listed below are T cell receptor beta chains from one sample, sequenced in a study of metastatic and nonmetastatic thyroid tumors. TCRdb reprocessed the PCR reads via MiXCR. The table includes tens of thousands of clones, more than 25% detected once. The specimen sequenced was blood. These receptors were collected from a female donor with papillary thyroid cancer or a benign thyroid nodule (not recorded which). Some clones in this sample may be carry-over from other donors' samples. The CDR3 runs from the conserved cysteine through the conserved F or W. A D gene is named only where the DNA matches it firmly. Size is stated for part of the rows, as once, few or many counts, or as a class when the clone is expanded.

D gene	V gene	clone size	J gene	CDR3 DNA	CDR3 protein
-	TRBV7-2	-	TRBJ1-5	TGTGCCAGCAGCTTAGTAATTTCAAACAATCAGCCCCAGCATTTT	CASSLVISNNQPQHF
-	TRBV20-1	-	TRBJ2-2	TGCATTGCTAGAGTGCTGGGCGTGAGCCGGGAGCTGTTTTTT	CIARVLGVSRELFF
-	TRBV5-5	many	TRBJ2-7	TGTGCCAGCAGCTTGGCTCAGGACGGAATATACGAGCAGTACTTC	CASSLAQDGIYEQYF
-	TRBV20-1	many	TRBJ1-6	TGCAGTGCTAGAGCAGGGCCTGATTCACCCCTCCACTTT	CSARAGPDSPLHF
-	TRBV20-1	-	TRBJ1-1	TGCAGTGCTAGAGATCCCGGGACGAACACTGAAGCTTTCTTT	CSARDPGTNTEAFF
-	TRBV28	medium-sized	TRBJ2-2	TGTGCCAGCAGTCCGCACGGGATGGACACCGGGGAGCTGTTTTTT	CASSPHGMDTGELFF
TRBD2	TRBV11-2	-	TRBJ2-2	TGTGCCAGCAGCCCACTTAGCGGGCTTACCGGGGAGCTGTTTTTT	CASSPLSGLTGELFF
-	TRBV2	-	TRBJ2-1	TGTGCCAGCAGAGACACCCAGAGCTCCTACAATGAGCAGTTCTTC	CASRDTQSSYNEQFF
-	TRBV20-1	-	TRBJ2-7	TGCAGTTCTCCTCGGAGACTAGCCTACGAGCAGTACTTC	CSSPRRLAYEQYF
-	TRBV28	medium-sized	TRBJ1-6	TGTGCCAGCAGTTTTGTTTTGGAACAAACAAATAATTCACCCCTCCACTTT	CASSFVLEQTNNSPLHF
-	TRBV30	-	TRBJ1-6	TGTGCCTGGAGGGGTGCGGGGGGGGACTCTTCACCCCTCCACTTT	CAWRGAGGDSSPLHF
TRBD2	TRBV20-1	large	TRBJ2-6	TGCAGTGCTAGCCCAACAACTAGCGGGTCTAGCTCTGGGGCCAACGTCCTGACTTTC	CSASPTTSGSSSGANVLTF
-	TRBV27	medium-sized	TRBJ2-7	TGTGCCAGCAGTTTAATGGGGATTCCCTACGAGCAGTACTTC	CASSLMGIPYEQYF
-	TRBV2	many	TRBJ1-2	TGTGCCAGCAGCGTAGCGGTTGATCGGGGCTACACCTTC	CASSVAVDRGYTF
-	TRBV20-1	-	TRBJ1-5	TGCAGTGCTAGAGAAGCAGTTACCTATAGCAATCAGCCCCAGCATTTT	CSAREAVTYSNQPQHF
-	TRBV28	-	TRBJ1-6	TGTGCCACCGAGAGGGTCTCACCCCTCCACTTT	CATERVSPLHF
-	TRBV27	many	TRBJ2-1	TGTGCCACTATGACAGGTCTCCAGGGTTCGAATGAGCAGTTCTTC	CATMTGLQGSNEQFF
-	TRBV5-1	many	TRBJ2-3	TGCGCCAGCAGTATCGGGCCCCCTCGCACAGATACGCAGTATTTT	CASSIGPPRTDTQYF
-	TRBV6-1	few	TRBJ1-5	TGTGCCAGCAGTGATGTGGTACGGTGCTATCAGCCCCAGCATTTT	CASSDVVRCYQPQHF
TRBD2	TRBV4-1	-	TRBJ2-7	TGCGCCAGCAGCCAAGTAACCCCCGGACTAGGAGTTGTCGAGCAGTACTTC	CASSQVTPGLGVVEQYF
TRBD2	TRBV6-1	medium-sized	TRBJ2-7	TGTGCCAGCAGCCGCAAACTAGCGGGAGCCCACGAGCAGTACTTC	CASSRKLAGAHEQYF
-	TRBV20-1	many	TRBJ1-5	TGCAGTGCTAGATTGGAAAGCCGATCGCCCCAGCATTTT	CSARLESRSPQHF
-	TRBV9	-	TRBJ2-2	TGTGCCAGCAGCGTAGTATCGTCCGGCGGGGAGCTGTTTTTT	CASSVVSSGGELFF
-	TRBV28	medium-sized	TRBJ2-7	TGTGCCAGCAGTCCCTCCGGGATCTCCTACGAGCAGTACTTC	CASSPSGISYEQYF
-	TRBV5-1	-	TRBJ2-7	TGCGCCAGCAGCACCCCACAGGGCTACGAGCAGTACTTC	CASSTPQGYEQYF
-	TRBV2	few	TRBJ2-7	TGTGCCAGCAGTGCTGGAGGGCGCGAGCAGTACTTC	CASSAGGREQYF